This T cell receptor beta chain was recorded in a study of metastatic and nonmetastatic thyroid tumors. Across the whole study: Samples came from malignant and benign thyroid patients, and repertoires were compared across blood and tumor or nodule tissue.

By sample fraction, this clone is medium-sized. The sample holds other DNA sequences that translate to the same CDR3. Germline loops: CDR1 MNHEY, CDR2 SMNVEV (reference sequence). V gave up 6 bases and J gave up 8 bases, with 13 bases separating them. This CDR3 is 12 amino acids long. In the original processing: Researchers built a distant-metastasis classifier for papillary thyroid cancer that drew on CDR3 differences across clinicopathological groups. Via MiXCR, TCRdb re-called the PCR reads. In this record, the V and J calls reflect TCRdb's handling and not the investigators' own analysis. The sample lists some 16,000 clones; 20% to 25% were seen once. Thyroid surgery had not been preceded by any treatment in any patient.

The chain has TRBV27 and TRBJ1-1; D is unclear. Input material: tumor tissue. This TCR was sampled from a male donor with papillary thyroid cancer or a benign thyroid nodule (not recorded which). Some clones in this sample may be carry-over from other donors' samples. The CDR3 region has the DNA TGTGCCAGCAGAAAACTCGGAACGGAAGCTTTCTTT. The encoded protein is CASRKLGTEAFF.